This TCR beta chain was sequenced for a study of shared clonotypes between healthy human individuals. Assay: immunoSEQ multiplex PCR; the TCRdb copy retains only in-frame clones and omits some. The data hold some 800,000 clones, with about 91% observed a single time. The naive CD8 population came from CD45RO-negative cells selected for CCR7, without terminally differentiated effector memory CD45RA+ cells. The CDR3 is made up of 13 amino acids. V was clipped by 1 base and J by 1 base, with 4 bases between them. Germline V CDR1 and CDR2: LNHNV, YYDKDF (reference sequence). V gene TRBV15 combines with J gene TRBJ1-1; D uncertain. The sample comprised naive CD8+ T cells sorted from blood. The TCR sequence derives from a man aged 30-40 years in good health. CDR3 residues: CATSRAGNTEAFF. The CDR3 nucleotides read TGTGCCACCAGCAGAGCAGGGAACACTGAAGCTTTCTTT.